Sequencing of this TCR beta chain was carried out in a study of blood T cell repertoires in COVID-19. Generated by immunoSEQ multiplex PCR, the TCRdb table keeps only in-frame clones and is missing some. The table has roughly 30,000 clones, around 87% seen once. Note on this clone: Since a much larger clone is just one base distant, this may be a read error.

The CDR3 spans 14 residues. The V and J ends lost 2 bases and 4 bases respectively, with 11 bases between them. Germline CDR1 GTSNPN, CDR2 SVGIG (reference sequence). Sequencing was performed on peripheral blood. The TCR sequence derives from a man between 70 and 80 years old with acute or convalescent COVID-19. The chain uses TRBV30 and TRBJ2-2; D uncertain. In DNA form, the CDR3 reads TGTGCCTGGAGTTTGACAAGACCCACCGGGGAGCTGTTTTTT. Amino acids: CAWSLTRPTGELFF. Complete variable domain (other parts from reference TRBV30 and TRBJ2-2): SQTIHQWPATLVQPVGSPLSLECTVEGTSNPNLYWYRQAAGRGLQLLFYSVGIGQISSEVPQNLSASRPQDRQFILSSKKLLLSDSGFYLCAWSLTRPTGELFFGEGSRLTVL.